The 5 T cell receptor beta chains given below trace back to one sample, sequenced in a study of OX40 agonist ivuxolimab in advanced cancers. Some clones are missing from TCRdb's copy, which holds only in-frame ones; the method was immunoSEQ multiplex PCR. Of approximately 70,000 clones listed, roughly four fifths were seen once; the top ten hold 6.7%. The specimen was CD4+ or CD8+ T cells sorted from blood, collected in a trial of the OX40 agonist ivuxolimab. These TCRs come from an adult with an advanced solid tumor such as melanoma, head and neck, liver or kidney cancer.

The V gene is TRBV23-1, the J gene TRBJ2-7; TRBD1 matches at 7 bases. TRBV23-1 is annotated as an ORF whose role is uncertain. This CDR3 comprises 15 residues. V gave up 1 base and J gave up 2 bases; unmatched junction bases: 5. CDR3 in DNA: TGCGCCAGCAGTCAATTAGACGGGACAGCCTACGAGCAGTACGTC. It is translated as CASSQLDGTAYEQYV.

The chain has TRBV7-9 and TRBJ2-3; the match to TRBD2 covers 13 bases. CDR3 length equals 17 residues. Losses at the gene ends were 4 bases for V and 7 bases for J; bases not matched to a gene: 11. Germline-derived CDR1 and CDR2 are SEHNR and FQNEAQ (reference sequence). The CDR3 DNA sequence: TGTGCCAGCAGCTCGGAACCGGGACTAGCGGGACTAAATACGCAGTATTTT. Protein sequence: CASSSEPGLAGLNTQYF.

This chain connects TRBV19 to TRBJ1-3; D ambiguous. This CDR3 comprises 14 residues. Trimming shortened V by 9 bases and J by 0 bases, and 12 bases separated the two germline ends. CDR1 and CDR2 (germline): LNHDA, SQIVND (reference sequence). This CDR3 reads CASQTLNSGNTIYF. In nucleotides, the CDR3 is TGTGCCAGCCAAACCTTGAACTCTGGAAACACCATATATTTT.

The chain couples TRBV30 to TRBJ1-3; D call uncertain. V was pared by 3 bases and J by 0 bases, with 9 bases between. This CDR3 contains 14 residues. CDR1 and CDR2 (germline): GTSNPN, SVGIG (reference sequence). CDR3 nucleotides: TGTGCCTGGAGGGAAGGCAACTCTGGAAACACCATATATTTT. This sequence encodes CAWREGNSGNTIYF.

The rearrangement uses TRBV5-6 and TRBJ1-5; D is unclear. V lost 4 bases and J 10 bases, leaving 24 bases between the germline ends. The CDR3 totals 16 residues. Germline V CDR1 and CDR2: SGHDT, YYEEEE. In DNA form, the CDR3 reads TGTGCCAGCAGCCAACCGATGACACACGGTGATTTACCCCAGCATTTT. Its protein is CASSQPMTHGDLPQHF.